This T cell receptor beta chain was identified in a study of T-cell reconstitution after alpha-beta-depleted transplantation in children. Unique molecular identifiers were used to barcode this TCRbeta library. TCRdb processed the PCR reads anew with MiXCR; each CDR3 protein has one entry. The repertoire holds some 300,000 distinct CDR3 sequences, with 6.5% to 9% as singletons. This CDR3 is 16 amino acids long. Study findings and constraints: Newly generated T cells supplied most T-cell counts and diversity one year post-transplant.

This clonotype has only a few counts. What it binds is not known. This TCR was sampled from a female patient aged 2 to 10 who had a stem cell transplant for Fanconi anemia, so the T cells may come from the graft donor. V and J are TRBV21-1 and TRBJ2-2; the D call of TRBD1 is as the table states it, not checked on the DNA. TRBV21-1 is designated a pseudogene. The sequencing used peripheral blood, collected 360 days after TCRalphabeta/CD19-depleted stem cell transplant. CDR3 bases: TGTGCCAGCAGTTACAGGGGGCTGTCAAACACCGGGGAGCTGTTTTTT. This translates into CASSYRGLSNTGELFF.